This T cell receptor (beta chain) was documented in a study of human T cells and chemical hapten exposure. Study-level results: TCRs exceeding a frequency of 1 in 1000 stayed unchanged under DPC sensitization.

Time point specified: patch test 2, 6 weeks after DPC sensitization. Regarding treatment: therapeutic diphenylcyclopropenone sensitization with weekly scalp DPC. TCRdb called the RACE reads again in MiXCR, with one record for every CDR3 protein. The sample lists tens of thousands of distinct CDR3 sequences; around 9.3% were seen once. Germline-derived CDR1 and CDR2 are SGHKS and YYEKEE (reference sequence). The length of the CDR3 is 14 residues. Trimming took off 2 bases at V and 6 bases at J, with 15 bases between the two ends. This clonotype showed up just once. Its antigen is as yet unknown. The clonotype comes from a woman in her fifties or sixties with alopecia areata. Some clones in this sample may be carry-over from other donors' samples. The material was whole blood, obtained in connection with sensitization to the hapten diphenylcyclopropenone (DPC). The chain recombines TRBV5-5 with TRBJ2-7, with TRBD1 as a possible D gene (5 bases). The CDR3 protein is CASSFSSQGSEQYF. CDR3 coding DNA: TGTGCCAGCAGCTTTTCGTCCCAGGGTAGCGAGCAGTACTTC.